This T cell receptor beta chain was retrieved from a study of blood T cell repertoires in COVID-19. CDR3 length: 14 amino acids. Germline V gene sequence: CDR1 WNHNN, CDR2 SYGVQD (reference sequence). V shed 4 bases and J 4 bases; nucleotides not matched to a gene: 3. Libraries were prepared by immunoSEQ multiplex PCR; TCRdb keeps only in-frame clonotypes and omits some of them. The sample records 95,000 to 110,000 clones, roughly 84% being singletons. The source is a human donor in a cohort sampled during active COVID-19. Sequencing was carried out using peripheral blood. This chain connects TRBV10-1 to TRBJ2-3; 9 bases map to TRBD1. This chain's CDR3 is CASSGQGDADTQYF. CDR3 coding DNA: TGCGCCAGCAGTGGACAGGGGGACGCAGATACGCAGTATTTT.